This T cell receptor beta chain was obtained from a study of T cells in Graves' hyperthyroidism and ophthalmopathy (dated by TCRdb to 2018 to 2020). With respect to the entire study: Peripheral blood was collected at initial diagnosis, before any treatment. The paper reports TCR Vbeta CDR3 sequencing of 135 peripheral blood samples: 40 to 45 ophthalmopathy, over 70 hyperthyroidism and some 17 progressor patients. Once sampling was done, hyperthyroidism patients were given methimazole at a starting dose of 30 mg daily, whereas ophthalmopathy patients were given high-dose intravenous methylprednisolone. The study also compared thyroid tissue and blood T-cell repertoires from roughly six Graves' hyperthyroidism patients. An independent validation cohort of under 20 hyperthyroidism patients and over 15 patients who later progressed to ophthalmopathy tested prospective prediction of ophthalmopathy. TCR V-J signatures able to tell the groups apart were searched for in a discovery cohort of some 97 patients, of whom 43 had Graves' ophthalmopathy and 55 to 60 had stable Graves' hyperthyroidism. The 75 to 100 discovery patients were divided at random into training and test sets in a 7:3 ratio.

Results and caveats for the whole study, not just this receptor: Most expanded thyroid clonotypes (frequency above 0.001) were also detected in blood, a finding suggesting that blood repertoires may reflect thyroid immune responses. A 13 V-J signature model separated ophthalmopathy from stable hyperthyroidism, with nearly 90% sensitivity and about 81% specificity in cross-validation and 80%/75% in testing. In validation, the model predicted progression to ophthalmopathy a median of about 6 months before onset, with about 70% sensitivity and nearly 75% specificity. No statistical method was used to fix the sample size in advance, and group allocation was not hidden from the investigators.

Stable Graves' hyperthyroidism was defined as no progression to ophthalmopathy during 18 months of follow-up. Hyperthyroidism patients were newly diagnosed, had a disease duration of under 2 months, and were aged 18 to 65 years. The study excluded patients with uncontrolled infections, other autoimmune diseases, pregnancy or lactation. Clinical symptoms, serum thyroxine and TRAb, thyroid ultrasound, and orbital computed tomography formed the basis for the diagnoses. PBMCs were isolated from 8 to 10 ml of fresh peripheral blood by Ficoll-Paque density gradient centrifugation. Trizol reagent was used to extract total RNA, and RNA quality was then checked on an Agilent 2100 Bioanalyzer. This clonotype has more than one count but fewer than ten. Its binding antigen is unknown. There are no base qualities to consult, and no much larger clone falls within one base. CDR1 and CDR2 (SGHDT, YYEEEE) derive from the germline V gene. Spanning cysteine to phenylalanine, the CDR3 consists of 15 amino acids. The only DNA kept is the CDR3, 45 bases in frame from the first base. V is cut by 4 bases and J by 2 bases, and the space between the germline ends is 15 bases.

Amplification of TCR beta CDR3 regions was carried out from RNA transcripts. The first round of RT-PCR for the TCR CDR3 was performed with the HTBI primer set and the Qiagen OneStep RT-PCR kit. A second multiplex PCR round built the libraries, followed by size selection and purification. Libraries were sequenced paired-end with 100 bp reads on an Illumina HiSeq2000. As for how the authors treated the data: SOAPnuke was used to process the raw data, with reads discarded if the reads contained adapters or uncalled bases, had a mean Phred below 15, or lacked an exact constant-primer or identifier match. COPE v1.2.5 was used to merge high-quality paired reads, and clonotypes were defined as unique nucleotide sequences. Clonotypes were aligned to IMGT TRBV, TRBD and TRBJ reference segments using MiTCR v1.1. Only V-J combinations with frequency above 0.0001, covering 98% to 99.2% of repertoires, were analysed. A TCS score was defined as the ratio between F50 (clonal expansion) and ExV (chaos), using BLOSUM62-based TCRdist between CDR3 peptides within each V-J. Welch's t-statistics and random forest reduced around 520 V-J features to under 15, which were used in a naive Bayes classifier (R e1071). In-frame beta chains were kept once TCRdb had trimmed the public reads at Q25 with fastp and called clones with MiXCR. Rows with a matching CDR3 protein are joined into one entry that keeps the most common DNA and genes. TCRdb's processing, not the authors' own work, is the source of the V and J calls. The sample table lists more than 650,000 distinct CDR3 sequences, approximately 15% of them with a count of one. The top ten clonotypes cover around 9.6% of the sample.

Sequencing was performed on blood. Rearrangement joined TRBV5-6 to TRBJ2-5; the D gene cannot be resolved reliably. This TCR was sampled from a woman aged 18-29 years with Graves' hyperthyroidism. The CDR3 loop reads CASSPDWTFQETQYF. The DNA reads TGTGCCAGCAGCCCCGACTGGACGTTTCAAGAGACCCAGTACTTC.